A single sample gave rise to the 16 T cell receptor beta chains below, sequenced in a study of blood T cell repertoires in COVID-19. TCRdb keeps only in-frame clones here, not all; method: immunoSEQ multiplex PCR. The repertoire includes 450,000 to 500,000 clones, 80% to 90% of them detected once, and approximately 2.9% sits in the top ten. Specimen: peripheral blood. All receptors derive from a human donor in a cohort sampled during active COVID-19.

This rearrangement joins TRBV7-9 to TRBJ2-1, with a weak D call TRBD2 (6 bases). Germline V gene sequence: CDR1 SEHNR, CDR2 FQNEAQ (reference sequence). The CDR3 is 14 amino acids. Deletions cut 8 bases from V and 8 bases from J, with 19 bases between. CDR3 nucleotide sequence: TGTGCCAGCGGTGCCGGGGCGGAGGGGTATGAGCAGTTCTTC. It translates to CASGAGAEGYEQFF.

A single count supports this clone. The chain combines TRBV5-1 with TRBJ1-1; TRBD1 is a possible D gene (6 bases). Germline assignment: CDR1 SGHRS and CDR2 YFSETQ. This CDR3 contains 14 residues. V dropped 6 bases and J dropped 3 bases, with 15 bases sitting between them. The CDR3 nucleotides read TGCGCCAGCAAAGCAGGGGTAATGGACACTGAAGCTTTCTTT. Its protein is CASKAGVMDTEAFF.

CDR3 nucleotide sequence: TGTGCCAGCAACAACGGACAGGGGATGTCCTATGGCTACACCTTC. Translated: CASNNGQGMSYGYTF. The V call is TRBV2, the J call TRBJ1-2; TRBD1 matches 9 bases. The CDR3 is 15 residues long. V was clipped by 7 bases and J by 4 bases; unmatched bases: 10. The germline gives CDR1 SNHLY, CDR2 FYNNEI.

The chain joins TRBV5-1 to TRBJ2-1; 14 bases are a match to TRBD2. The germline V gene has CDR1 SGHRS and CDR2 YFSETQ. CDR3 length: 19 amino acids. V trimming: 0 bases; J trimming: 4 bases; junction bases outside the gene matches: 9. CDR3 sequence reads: CASSLGRLTSGRGYNEQFF. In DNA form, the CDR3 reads TGCGCCAGCAGCTTGGGCCGCCTGACTAGCGGGAGGGGGTACAATGAGCAGTTCTTC.

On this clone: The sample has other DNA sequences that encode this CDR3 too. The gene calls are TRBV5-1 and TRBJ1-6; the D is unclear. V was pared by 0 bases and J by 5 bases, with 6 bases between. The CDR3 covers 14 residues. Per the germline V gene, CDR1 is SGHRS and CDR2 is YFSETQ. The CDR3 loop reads CASSLGLNNSPLHF. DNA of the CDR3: TGCGCCAGCAGCTTGGGGCTGAATAATTCACCCCTCCACTTT.

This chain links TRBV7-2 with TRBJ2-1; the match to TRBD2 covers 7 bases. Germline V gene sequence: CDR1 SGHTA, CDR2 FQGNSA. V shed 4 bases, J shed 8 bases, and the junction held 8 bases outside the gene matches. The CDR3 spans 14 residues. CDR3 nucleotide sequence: TGTGCCAGCAGCTCCAGGGTGAGCGGGGATGAGCAGTTCTTC. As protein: CASSSRVSGDEQFF.

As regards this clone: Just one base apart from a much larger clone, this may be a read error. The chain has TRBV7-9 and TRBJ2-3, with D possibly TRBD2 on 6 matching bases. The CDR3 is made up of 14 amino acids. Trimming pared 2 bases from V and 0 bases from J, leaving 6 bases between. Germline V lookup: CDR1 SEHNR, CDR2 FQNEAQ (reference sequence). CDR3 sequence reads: CASSLSGSTDTQYF. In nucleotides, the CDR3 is TGTGCCAGCAGCTTAAGCGGGAGCACAGATACGCAGTATTTT.

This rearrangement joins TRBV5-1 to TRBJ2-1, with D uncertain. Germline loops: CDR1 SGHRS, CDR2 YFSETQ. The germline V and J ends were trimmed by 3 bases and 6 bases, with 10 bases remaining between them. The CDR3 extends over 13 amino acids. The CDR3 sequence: CASSWSTSNEQFF. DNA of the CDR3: TGCGCCAGCAGCTGGTCGACAAGCAATGAGCAGTTCTTC.

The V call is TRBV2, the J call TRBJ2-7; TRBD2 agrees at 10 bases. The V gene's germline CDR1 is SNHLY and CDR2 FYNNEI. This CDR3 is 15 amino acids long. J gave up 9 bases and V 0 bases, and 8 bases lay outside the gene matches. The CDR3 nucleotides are TGTGCCAGCAGTGAAGCGGCCCTATCTAGCGGGGGGCAGTACTTC. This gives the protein CASSEAALSSGGQYF.

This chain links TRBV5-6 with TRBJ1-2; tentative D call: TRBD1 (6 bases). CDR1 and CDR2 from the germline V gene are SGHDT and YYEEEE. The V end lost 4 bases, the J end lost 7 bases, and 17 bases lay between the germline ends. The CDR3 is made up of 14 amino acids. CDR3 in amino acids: CASSKEQGPLGYTF. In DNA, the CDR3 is TGTGCCAGCAGCAAAGAACAGGGACCCCTTGGCTACACCTTC.

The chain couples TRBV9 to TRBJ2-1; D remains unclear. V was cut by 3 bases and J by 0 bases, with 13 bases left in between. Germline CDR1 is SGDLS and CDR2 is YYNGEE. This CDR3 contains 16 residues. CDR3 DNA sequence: TGTGCCAGCAGCGCCCAGACTTATAGCTCCTACAATGAGCAGTTCTTC. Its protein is CASSAQTYSSYNEQFF.

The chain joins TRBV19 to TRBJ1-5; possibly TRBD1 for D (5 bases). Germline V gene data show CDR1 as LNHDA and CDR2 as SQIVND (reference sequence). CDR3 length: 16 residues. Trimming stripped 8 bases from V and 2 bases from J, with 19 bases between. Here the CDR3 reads CASSSGGGQGNQPQHF. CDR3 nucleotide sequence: TGTGCCAGTTCATCGGGGGGGGGTCAGGGCAATCAGCCCCAGCATTTT.

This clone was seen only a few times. CDR3 in DNA: TGTGCCAGCAGCCAAGGATCGCCAGGGTATGGCTACACCTTC. Translating it yields CASSQGSPGYGYTF. This chain links TRBV3-1 (or the pseudogene TRBV3-2) with TRBJ1-2, with D possibly being TRBD1 (5 bases). In germline, CDR1 is LGHDT, CDR2 YNNKEL (reference sequence). The CDR3 sequence is 14 residues long. V dropped 1 base and J dropped 5 bases, with 11 bases sitting between them.

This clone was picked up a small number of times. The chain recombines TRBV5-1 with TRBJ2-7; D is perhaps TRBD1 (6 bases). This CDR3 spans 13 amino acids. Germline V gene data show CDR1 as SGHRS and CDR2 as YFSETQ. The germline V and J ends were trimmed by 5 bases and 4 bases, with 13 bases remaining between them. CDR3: CASSPNREYEQYF. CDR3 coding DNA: TGCGCCAGCAGTCCGAACAGGGAGTACGAGCAGTACTTC.

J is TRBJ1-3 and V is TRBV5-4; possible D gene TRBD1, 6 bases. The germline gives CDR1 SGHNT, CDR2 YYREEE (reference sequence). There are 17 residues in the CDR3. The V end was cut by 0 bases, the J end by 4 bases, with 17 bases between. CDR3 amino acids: CASSLVQGVLGGNTIYF. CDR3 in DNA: TGTGCCAGCAGCTTGGTACAGGGTGTTTTGGGGGGAAACACCATATATTTT.

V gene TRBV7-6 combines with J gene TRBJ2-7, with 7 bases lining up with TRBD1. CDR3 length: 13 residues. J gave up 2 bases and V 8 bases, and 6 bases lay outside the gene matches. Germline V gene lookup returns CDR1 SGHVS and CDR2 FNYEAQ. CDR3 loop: CASQGQLTYEQYF. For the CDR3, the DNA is TGTGCCAGCCAGGGACAGCTAACCTACGAGCAGTACTTC.